These 2 T cell receptor beta chains originate from one sample sequenced in a study of identical twins. TCRdb itself ran the 5' RACE reads through MiXCR, one entry per CDR3 protein. Counted here are hundreds of thousands of distinct CDR3 sequences, about 12% occurring once; the ten biggest clones make up around 1.5%. The sample was also reused in another study, on yellow fever vaccine responses in identical twins.

The sample comprised PBMCs. Source of these receptors: a young woman in good health.

This clonotype turned up a few times. The chain is built from TRBV21-1 and TRBJ2-5; the table calls TRBD1, which could not be checked here. TRBV21-1 is shown as a pseudogene. This CDR3 contains 17 residues. The CDR3 nucleotides are TGTGCCAGCAGCACCCTACCCCACAGGGGGGATCAAGAGACCCAGTACTTC. Its translation: CASSTLPHRGDQETQYF.

V is TRBV7-4 and J is TRBJ2-4; maybe TRBD1 (6 bases). V lost 5 bases and J lost 4, with 9 bases in between. Per the germline V gene, CDR1 is SGHVT and CDR2 is SQSDAQ. The CDR3 spans 13 residues. The CDR3 nucleotides are TGTGCCAGCAGCGAGGACAGAAAAAACATTCAGTACTTC. It is translated as CASSEDRKNIQYF. The variable domain in full, with the rest retrieved from reference TRBV7-4 and TRBJ2-4, is GAGVSQSPRYKVAKRGRDVALRCDSISGHVTLYWYRQTLGQGSEVLTYSQSDAQRDKSGRPSGRFSAERPERSVSTLKIQRTEQGDSAVYLCASSEDRKNIQYFGAGTRLSVL.